Below are 29 T cell receptor beta chains sequenced from a single sample in a study of CXCR3-negative and CXCR3-positive naive CD8 T cells. The TRB cDNA libraries were prepared by 5' RACE with UMI labels. TCRdb derives one entry per CDR3 protein from the 5' RACE reads, leaving out DNA. The sample table sets out more than 50,000 distinct CDR3 sequences. The sequencing sample was made of naive CXCR3- CD8+ T cells from blood. Described subset: CD45RO-CCR7+CD27+CD95- naive CD8+ T cells lacking CXCR3 (TNR3-). The receptors stem from a human donor in good health. Some clones in this sample may be carry-over from other donors' samples.

V and J are TRBV4-1 and TRBJ2-2. There are 12 residues in the CDR3. CDR1 MGHRA and CDR2 YSYEKL come from the germline V gene. CDR3 loop: CASSRLTGELFF.

The rearrangement links TRBV7-3 to TRBJ1-1; TCRdb's D call, TRBD1, is unchecked because there is no DNA. CDR1 is SGHTA and CDR2 is FQGTGA in the germline V gene. CDR3 length: 15 residues. CDR3 sequence: CASSLGFGANTEAFF.

The V gene is TRBV28, the J gene TRBJ2-7; lacking DNA, the TRBD1 call made by TCRdb goes unchecked. This CDR3 region has 13 residues. Germline V gives CDR1 MDHEN, CDR2 SYDVKM. CDR3 sequence: CASSLRTGYEQYF.

The rearrangement links TRBV27 to TRBJ2-1; the D call from TCRdb, TRBD2, cannot be confirmed without DNA. The V gene's germline CDR1 is MNHEY and CDR2 SMNVEV (reference sequence). The CDR3 consists of 17 residues. The CDR3 protein is CASASGTSGGKYNEQFF.

The V call is TRBV3-1, the J call TRBJ2-5; as DNA is missing, the TRBD1 call by TCRdb cannot be tested. Germline V gene sequence: CDR1 LGHDT, CDR2 YNNKEL (reference sequence). CDR3 size: 15 residues. CDR3 protein: CASRRTGDGQETQYF.

The chain is built from TRBV4-3 and TRBJ2-7. The CDR3 runs to 13 residues. CDR1 and CDR2 (germline): LGHNA, YSLEER. This CDR3 is CASSQDYTYEQYF.

The chain uses TRBV19 and TRBJ2-3; TCRdb gives TRBD1 as the D gene, but with no DNA this cannot be confirmed. Per the germline V gene, CDR1 is LNHDA and CDR2 is SQIVND (reference sequence). The CDR3 spans 13 residues. CDR3 protein: CASTGESTDTQYF.

The chain combines TRBV27 with TRBJ2-4; absent DNA, TCRdb's TRBD2 call cannot be checked. Germline values: CDR1 MNHEY, CDR2 SMNVEV (reference sequence). The CDR3 contains 15 residues. CDR3 sequence: CASSLSWEGMDIQYF.

This rearrangement joins TRBV7-6 to TRBJ1-3. The CDR3 sequence is 19 residues long. The germline V gene has CDR1 SGHVS and CDR2 FNYEAQ. The CDR3 region is CASSLWPTFDAGSGNTIYF.

This chain connects TRBV20-1 to TRBJ2-7. The CDR3 loop spans 13 amino acids. Germline lookup yields CDR1 DFQATT and CDR2 SNEGSKA (reference sequence). This CDR3 reads CSAMTGLTYEQYF.

This chain joins TRBV5-1 and TRBJ2-2; TCRdb picks TRBD1, but there is no DNA to check that call. Germline V lookup: CDR1 SGHRS, CDR2 YFSETQ. This CDR3 has 14 amino acids. The CDR3 is CASSPPDRVGELFF.

The chain has TRBV6-9 and TRBJ2-3; checking the TCRdb D call of TRBD1 is not possible without DNA. Germline assignment: CDR1 MNHGY and CDR2 SVAAGI. The CDR3 has 13 residues. CDR3: CASSQNRGDTQYF.

The V call is TRBV4-3, the J call TRBJ2-2. Per the germline V gene, CDR1 is LGHNA and CDR2 is YSLEER. The CDR3 loop spans 14 amino acids. This chain's CDR3 is CASSQDTGTGELFF.

V gene TRBV7-6 combines with J gene TRBJ2-7. The CDR3 length is 12 residues. Germline lookup yields CDR1 SGHVS and CDR2 FNYEAQ. CDR3 sequence: CASSSTAYEQYF. Drawing the rest from reference TRBV7-6 and TRBJ2-7, the complete variable domain is GAGVSQSPRYKVTKRGQDVALRCDPISGHVSLYWYRQALGQGPEFLTYFNYEAQQDKSGLPNDRFSAERPEGSISTLTIQRTEQRDSAMYRCASSSTAYEQYFGPGTRLTVT.

The chain employs TRBV7-9 and TRBJ1-1. The CDR3 is 14 residues long. The germline V gene has CDR1 SEHNR and CDR2 FQNEAQ (reference sequence). CDR3 sequence reads: CASQEHGGDTEAFF.

This rearrangement joins TRBV10-3 to TRBJ1-1. Germline V CDR1 and CDR2: ENHRY, SYGVKD. There are 11 residues in the CDR3. CDR3 region: CAISDLLGAFF.

The chain combines TRBV28 with TRBJ2-1; TCRdb reports TRBD1, a call that lacks DNA to check it against. The germline CDR1 and CDR2 sequences are MDHEN and SYDVKM. This CDR3 is 13 amino acids long. The CDR3 loop is CASRAGAGNEQFF.

The genes are TRBV20-1 and TRBJ1-5; TCRdb selects TRBD1, and the lack of DNA leaves this call unchecked. CDR1 DFQATT and CDR2 SNEGSKA come from the germline V gene (reference sequence). The CDR3 runs 13 residues. CDR3 protein: CSAREGTGQPQHF.

The chain recombines TRBV29-1 with TRBJ2-3; no DNA is available, so the TRBD2 call from TCRdb remains unchecked. Per the germline V gene, CDR1 is SQVTM and CDR2 is ANQGSEA. This CDR3 has 12 residues. CDR3 region: CSVLLAVDTQYF.

The rearrangement links TRBV27 to TRBJ2-7; as DNA is missing, the TRBD1 call by TCRdb cannot be tested. Germline V lookup: CDR1 MNHEY, CDR2 SMNVEV (reference sequence). CDR3 length equals 16 residues. CDR3 protein: CASSNRSRDGTYKQYF.

The gene calls are TRBV7-9 and TRBJ2-5; as DNA is missing, the TRBD1 call by TCRdb cannot be tested. Germline V gene data show CDR1 as SEHNR and CDR2 as FQNEAQ (reference sequence). This CDR3 spans 14 amino acids. CDR3 loop: CASTPGGDPKTQYF.

The chain links TRBV27 to TRBJ2-2; the D call from TCRdb, TRBD1, cannot be confirmed without DNA. This CDR3 is 15 amino acids long. Germline lookup yields CDR1 MNHEY and CDR2 SMNVEV (reference sequence). CDR3 protein: CASSLYGMNTGELFF.

The V gene is TRBV9, the J gene TRBJ2-7; absent DNA, TCRdb's TRBD1 call cannot be checked. This CDR3 is 16 amino acids long. Germline V gene data show CDR1 as SGDLS and CDR2 as YYNGEE. The CDR3 loop is CASSVSGHLSSYEHYF.

This rearrangement joins TRBV29-1 to TRBJ2-2; TCRdb lists TRBD1, though no DNA is available to test this call. The CDR3 loop spans 16 amino acids. The V gene's germline CDR1 is SQVTM and CDR2 ANQGSEA. CDR3 sequence reads: CSVVLGGQANTGELFF.

The gene calls are TRBV7-9 and TRBJ1-1; no DNA is available, so the TRBD1 call from TCRdb remains unchecked. The germline V gene encodes CDR1 SEHNR and CDR2 FQNEAQ (reference sequence). This CDR3 region has 13 residues. CDR3 in amino acids: CASYRTGNTEAFF.

The V call is TRBV6-2 or TRBV6-3, the J call TRBJ2-1; TCRdb names TRBD2, which stays unverified in the absence of DNA. There are 13 residues in the CDR3. Germline CDR1 and CDR2: MNHEY and SVGEGT. The CDR3 region is CASSYSNSGEQYF.

V gene TRBV6-2 or TRBV6-3 combines with J gene TRBJ2-7. This CDR3 contains 13 residues. CDR1 is MNHEY and CDR2 is SVGEGT in the germline V gene. The CDR3 sequence is CASSYSWGSEQYF.

CDR3 in amino acids: CASSQDRAYTEAFF. The rearrangement joins TRBV4-3 to TRBJ1-1. CDR1 is LGHNA, CDR2 YSLEER, per germline. The CDR3 length is 14 residues.

The chain is built from TRBV29-1 and TRBJ2-7. The germline V gene encodes CDR1 SQVTM and CDR2 ANQGSEA. This CDR3 comprises 15 residues. CDR3 protein: CSVEDHRQVMGEQYF.